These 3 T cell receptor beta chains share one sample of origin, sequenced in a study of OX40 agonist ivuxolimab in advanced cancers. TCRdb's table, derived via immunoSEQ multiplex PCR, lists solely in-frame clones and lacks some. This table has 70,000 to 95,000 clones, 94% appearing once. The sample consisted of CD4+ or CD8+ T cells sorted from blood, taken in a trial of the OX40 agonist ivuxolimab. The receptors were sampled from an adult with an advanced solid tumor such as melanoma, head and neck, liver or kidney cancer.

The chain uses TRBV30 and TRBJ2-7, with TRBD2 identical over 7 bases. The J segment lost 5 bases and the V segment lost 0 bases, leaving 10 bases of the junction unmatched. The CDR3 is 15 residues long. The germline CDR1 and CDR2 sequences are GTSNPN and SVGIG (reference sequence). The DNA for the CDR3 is TGTGCCTGGAGTGTCCTGTGGGGGGGAAAGAACGAGCAGTACTTC. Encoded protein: CAWSVLWGGKNEQYF.

CDR3 protein: CASSSDRGEQYF. CDR3 coding DNA: TGTGCCAGCAGTTCAGACAGGGGCGAGCAGTACTTC. The chain recombines TRBV6-5 with TRBJ2-7, with 8 positions matching TRBD1. Trimming removed 4 bases from V and 6 bases from J; junction bases left unmatched: 2. This CDR3 is 12 amino acids long. The germline V gene has CDR1 MNHEY and CDR2 SVGAGI.

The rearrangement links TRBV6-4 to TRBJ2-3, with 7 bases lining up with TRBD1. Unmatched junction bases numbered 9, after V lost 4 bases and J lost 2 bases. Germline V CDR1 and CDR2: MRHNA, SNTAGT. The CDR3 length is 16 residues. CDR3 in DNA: TGTGCCAGCAGTGCCCGGGACAGCTCCTACACAGATACGCAGTATTTT. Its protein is CASSARDSSYTDTQYF.